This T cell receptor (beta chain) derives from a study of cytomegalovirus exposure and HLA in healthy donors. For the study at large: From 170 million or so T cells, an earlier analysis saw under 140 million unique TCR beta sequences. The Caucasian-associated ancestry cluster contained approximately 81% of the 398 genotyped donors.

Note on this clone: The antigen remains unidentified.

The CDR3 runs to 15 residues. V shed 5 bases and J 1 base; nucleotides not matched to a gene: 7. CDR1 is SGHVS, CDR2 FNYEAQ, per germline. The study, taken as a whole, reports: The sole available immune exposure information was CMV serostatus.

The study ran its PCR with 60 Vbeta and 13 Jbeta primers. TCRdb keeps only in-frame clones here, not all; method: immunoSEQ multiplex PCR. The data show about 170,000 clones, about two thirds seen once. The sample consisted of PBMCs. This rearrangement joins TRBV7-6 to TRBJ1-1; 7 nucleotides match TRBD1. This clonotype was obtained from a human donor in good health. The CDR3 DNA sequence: TGTGCCAGCAGCCCCCTGGACAGGCAGAACACTGAAGCTTTCTTT. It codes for CASSPLDRQNTEAFF.